These 14 T cell receptor beta chains originate from one sample sequenced in a study of blood T cell repertoires in COVID-19. The table came from immunoSEQ multiplex PCR; TCRdb's copy has only in-frame clones and leaves some out. This table has 170,000 or so clones, about nine tenths appearing once. The sample consisted of PBMCs or T cells enriched from blood (not recorded which). Receptor source: a woman younger than 35 who had recovered from COVID-19.

V gene TRBV28 combines with J gene TRBJ1-3, with a possible D match to TRBD1 (5 bases). CDR3 length equals 15 residues. Trimming took 6 bases from V and 0 from J, leaving 12 bases between them. In germline, CDR1 is MDHEN, CDR2 SYDVKM. CDR3 amino acids: CASSPSRGSGNTIYF. In DNA, the CDR3 is TGTGCCAGCAGCCCCTCAAGGGGCTCTGGAAACACCATATATTTT.

This clone has just one count. The V call is TRBV12-3 or TRBV12-4, the J call TRBJ2-1, with a tentative D call TRBD2 (6 bases). V was cut by 5 bases and J by 8 bases, with 10 bases left in between. This CDR3 comprises 12 residues. CDR3 in DNA: TGTGCCAGCAGTCCCTCGGGGGATGAGCAGTTCTTC. It codes for CASSPSGDEQFF.

The chain joins TRBV18 to TRBJ1-4; D ambiguous. The length of the CDR3 is 13 residues. V gave up 1 base and J gave up 8 bases, with 8 bases separating them. Germline V gene sequence: CDR1 KGHSH, CDR2 LQKENI. The DNA for the CDR3 is TGTGCCAGCTCACCACAGACACGAGAAAAACTGTTTTTT. Its protein is CASSPQTREKLFF. Full variable domain (missing parts from reference TRBV18 and TRBJ1-4): NAGVMQNPRHLVRRRGQEARLRCSPMKGHSHVYWYRQLPEEGLKFMVYLQKENIIDESGMPKERFSAEFPKEGPSILRIQQVVRGDSAAYFCASSPQTREKLFFGSGTQLSVL.

The chain joins TRBV18 to TRBJ1-2; D may be TRBD1 (5 bases). Trimming left V 6 bases short and J 7 bases short, with 15 bases between. The CDR3 runs to 13 residues. In germline, CDR1 is KGHSH, CDR2 LQKENI. The DNA of the CDR3 is TGTGCCAGCTCCACCACGACAGTTCCTGGCTACACCTTC. Encoded protein: CASSTTTVPGYTF.

The table lists this clone with a count of one. CDR3 sequence: CASSFGSGYTF. CDR3 DNA sequence: TGTGCCAGCAGTTTTGGGAGTGGCTACACCTTC. The J gene is TRBJ1-2, the V gene TRBV12-3 or TRBV12-4; D not resolved. V was trimmed by 3 bases and J by 7 bases, leaving 6 bases between them. This CDR3 is built from 11 residues.

The J gene is TRBJ2-1, the V gene TRBV19; maybe TRBD1 (5 bases). This CDR3 has 14 residues. Germline V gene sequence: CDR1 LNHDA, CDR2 SQIVND (reference sequence). V dropped 10 bases and J dropped 1 base, with 14 bases sitting between them. CDR3 sequence (DNA): TGTGCCACCGCCAGGGAATGGTCCTACAATGAGCAGTTCTTC. Amino acid sequence: CATAREWSYNEQFF.

This clone was seen a few times. This chain connects TRBV28 to TRBJ2-3; weak D call: TRBD2 (6 bases). Germline values: CDR1 MDHEN, CDR2 SYDVKM. The germline V and J ends were trimmed by 6 bases and 0 bases, with 13 bases remaining between them. The CDR3 is made up of 15 amino acids. CDR3 bases: TGTGCCAGCAGCCAAGGAGGGGAGAGCACAGATACGCAGTATTTT. This encodes CASSQGGESTDTQYF.

This chain connects TRBV6-1 to TRBJ1-5; possibly TRBD1 for D (5 bases). Germline CDR1 reads MNHNS; CDR2 reads SASEGT. V dropped 2 bases and J dropped 3 bases, with 11 bases sitting between them. This CDR3 region has 15 residues. CDR3 sequence reads: CASSESAGYNQPQHF. Here the CDR3 DNA reads TGTGCCAGCAGTGAATCAGCAGGGTACAATCAGCCCCAGCATTTT.

The chain is built from TRBV27 and TRBJ1-2, with D possibly being TRBD1 (6 bases). This CDR3 comprises 14 residues. Germline CDR1 reads MNHEY; CDR2 reads SMNVEV (reference sequence). V lost 5 bases to trimming and J lost 3 bases, with 13 bases between them. CDR3 loop: CASSPSQGYYGYTF. CDR3 coding DNA: TGTGCCAGCAGTCCCTCCCAGGGGTACTATGGCTACACCTTC.

The V call is TRBV28, the J call TRBJ1-2; weak D call: TRBD1 (6 bases). Germline V lookup: CDR1 MDHEN, CDR2 SYDVKM. V was clipped by 8 bases and J by 6 bases, with 16 bases between them. CDR3 length equals 13 residues. CDR3 protein: CASAEQGRNGYTF. The CDR3 nucleotides are TGTGCCAGCGCAGAACAGGGTAGGAATGGCTACACCTTC.

This sequence joins TRBV19 and TRBJ2-1, with TRBD2 matching 10 bases. The CDR3 runs to 15 residues. The V gene end was trimmed by 5 bases and the J gene end by 4 bases; junction bases not matched to a gene: 5. CDR1 is LNHDA, CDR2 SQIVND, per germline (reference sequence). DNA for the CDR3: TGTGCCAGTAGTTATGGGACTAGCGCGTACAATGAGCAGTTCTTC. Translated: CASSYGTSAYNEQFF.

The chain links TRBV19 to TRBJ2-2; a possible D gene is TRBD2 (6 bases). The CDR3 has 14 residues. Germline CDR1 and CDR2: LNHDA and SQIVND (reference sequence). V was cut by 7 bases and J by 4 bases, with 13 bases left in between. The DNA of the CDR3 is TGTGCCAGTAATCGGGACTCGGCCACCGGGGAGCTGTTTTTT. It codes for CASNRDSATGELFF.

The chain uses TRBV19 and TRBJ2-6; 7 nucleotides align to TRBD1. Trimming removed 9 bases from V and 2 bases from J; junction bases left unmatched: 4. CDR1 is LNHDA and CDR2 is SQIVND in the germline V gene (reference sequence). The CDR3 length is 14 residues. CDR3 DNA sequence: TGTGCCAGCCGAGGACAGGCTGGGGCCAACGTCCTGACTTTC. It translates to CASRGQAGANVLTF.

V is TRBV9 and J is TRBJ1-6; TRBD1 is a possible D gene (5 bases). The germline V and J ends were trimmed by 3 bases and 10 bases, with 17 bases remaining between them. This CDR3 contains 15 residues. Germline assignment: CDR1 SGDLS and CDR2 YYNGEE. CDR3 sequence: CASSAPGQGKSPLHF. The DNA for the CDR3 is TGTGCCAGCAGCGCCCCCGGGCAGGGAAAATCACCCCTCCACTTT.